The following is a T cell receptor (beta chain) sequence with its context. This sample was included in a study of blood T cell repertoires in COVID-19. Overall study: T cells, B-cell-depleted T cells, or PBMCs provided the cDNA or gDNA that served as material.

Which cohort a participant joined came from the clinical history participants gave. Original processing methods: From reference gene primer amplification, estimates of nucleated cell counts were derived. Clones were read by immunoSEQ multiplex PCR, and TCRdb kept only the in-frame ones, dropping some. V, J and clone size derive from that table, while D and trimming were established from the DNA sequence. The table records a few hundred thousand clones, 80% to 90% of them present only once. The sample consisted of PBMCs or T cells enriched from blood (not recorded which). The sequence derives from a young man who had recovered from COVID-19.

The chain's CDR3 is CASIEQGPSYEQYF. The DNA of the CDR3 is TGTGCCAGTATAGAACAGGGTCCCTCCTACGAGCAGTACTTC. The chain combines TRBV7-6 with TRBJ2-7; tentatively, D is TRBD1 (6 bases). Germline V lookup: CDR1 SGHVS, CDR2 FNYEAQ. The V end was cut by 9 bases, the J end by 0 bases, with 15 bases between. The CDR3 consists of 14 residues.